A single sample is the source of the 18 T cell receptor beta chains below, sequenced in a study of T cells after posttransplantation cyclophosphamide. Treatment was busulfan-fludarabine conditioning, a marrow graft, and cyclophosphamide on days +3 and +4. Repertoires were generated with immunoSEQ multiplex PCR, while TCRdb's copy carries only in-frame clones and drops some. Of some 15,000 clones listed, more than 60% are singletons. The material was CD8+ T cells sorted from PBMCs, obtained 1,800 to 2,000 days after a stem cell transplant with posttransplant cyclophosphamide. Every receptor here comes from a female patient aged 40 to 50 who received an allogeneic stem cell transplant from a related donor, was CMV-positive, and had no GVHD. Some T cells may possibly be graft donor cells.

The chain has TRBV6-1 and TRBJ1-1; tentatively, D is TRBD1 (5 bases). CDR3 length: 12 amino acids. Germline loops: CDR1 MNHNS, CDR2 SASEGT. The ends were cut back, 1 base at V and 8 bases at J, with 8 bases in the middle. DNA of the CDR3: TGTGCCAGCAGTGAAGGGGGCAGAGAAGCTTTCTTT. As protein: CASSEGGREAFF.

V usage is TRBV11-2 and J usage is TRBJ2-7; D not resolved. Germline CDR1 is SGHAT and CDR2 is FQNNGV. V lost 2 bases and J 1 base, leaving 6 bases between the germline ends. This CDR3 has 13 residues. The CDR3 sequence: CASSLQTSYEQYF. The CDR3 DNA reads TGTGCCAGCAGCTTACAGACTTCCTACGAGCAGTACTTC. Filled out from reference TRBV11-2 and TRBJ2-7, the complete variable domain reads EAGVAQSPRYKIIEKRQSVAFWCNPISGHATLYWYQQILGQGPKLLIQFQNNGVVDDSQLPKDRFSAERLKGVDSTLKIQPAKLEDSAVYLCASSLQTSYEQYFGPGTRLTVT.

The chain recombines TRBV28 with TRBJ1-6; 8 positions match TRBD1. V gave up 5 bases and J gave up 7 bases; unmatched junction bases: 7. This CDR3 region has 15 residues. The germline CDR1 and CDR2 sequences are MDHEN and SYDVKM. CDR3 sequence (DNA): TGTGCCAGCAGTACTCTGACAGGGGCCAATTCACCCCTCCACTTT. Amino acid sequence: CASSTLTGANSPLHF.

The genes are TRBV28 and TRBJ2-7; 10 bases agree with TRBD2. CDR3 size: 17 residues. Germline CDR1 and CDR2: MDHEN and SYDVKM. J was trimmed by 9 bases and V by 6 bases; bases with no gene match: 20. The CDR3 region is CASSHSDERGGPLGQYF. The CDR3 region has the DNA TGTGCCAGCAGCCACTCGGATGAGCGGGGGGGCCCGCTGGGGCAGTACTTC.

There are a few counts of this clone. The rearrangement joins TRBV5-6 to TRBJ1-5; D might be TRBD1 (5 bases). V lost 0 bases and J lost 1, with 5 bases in between. Germline CDR1 and CDR2: SGHDT and YYEEEE. The length of the CDR3 is 14 residues. Written as DNA, the CDR3 is TGTGCCAGCAGCTTGGACAGGAGCAATCAGCCCCAGCATTTT. This translates into CASSLDRSNQPQHF.

CDR3: CASSRNDRPSTDTQYF. The CDR3 bases are TGCGCCAGCAGCCGCAATGACAGGCCGAGCACAGATACGCAGTATTTT. The rearrangement uses TRBV5-1 and TRBJ2-3, with D possibly matching TRBD1 (6 bases). Deletions cut 4 bases from V and 0 bases from J, with 15 bases between. CDR3 length: 16 amino acids. Germline CDR1 SGHRS, CDR2 YFSETQ. The full variable domain, rest sourced from reference TRBV5-1 and TRBJ2-3, is KAGVTQTPRYLIKTRGQQVTLSCSPISGHRSVSWYQQTPGQGLQFLFEYFSETQRNKGNFPGRFSGRQFSNSRSEMNVSTLELGDSALYLCASSRNDRPSTDTQYFGPGTRLTVL.

This clone was recorded a few times. The chain links TRBV19 to TRBJ2-7, with 9 positions matching TRBD2. Germline trimming cut 5 bases from V and 4 bases from J; bases unmatched to any gene: 6. The CDR3 runs to 14 residues. CDR1 is LNHDA, CDR2 SQIVND, per germline (reference sequence). The CDR3 protein is CASSPSSGEYEQYF. The CDR3 DNA follows: TGTGCCAGTAGTCCGTCTAGCGGGGAGTACGAGCAGTACTTC.

CDR3 amino acids: CASSFSTGRQQFF. CDR3 DNA sequence: TGTGCCAGCAGCTTCTCCACAGGAAGGCAGCAGTTCTTC. This rearrangement joins TRBV11-3 to TRBJ2-1; TRBD1 might be the D (5 bases). Between the trimmed V and J ends, which lost 3 bases and 11 bases, there was a span of 14 bases. The CDR3 has 13 residues. CDR1 and CDR2 (germline): SGHNT, YENEEA. Full variable domain (remainder filled in from reference TRBV11-3 and TRBJ2-1): EAGVVQSPRYKIIEKKQPVAFWCNPISGHNTLYWYLQNLGQGPELLIRYENEEAVDDSQLPKDRFSAERLKGVDSTLKIQPAELGDSAVYLCASSFSTGRQQFFGPGTRLTVL.

The chain joins TRBV7-8 to TRBJ2-3; perhaps TRBD1 as D (6 bases). Germline-derived CDR1 and CDR2 are SGHVS and FQNEAQ. The ends were cut back, 1 base at V and 0 bases at J, with 11 bases in the middle. This CDR3 contains 16 residues. The CDR3 is CASSLERTESTDTQYF. The CDR3, as DNA: TGTGCCAGCAGCTTAGAAAGGACAGAAAGCACAGATACGCAGTATTTT.

V gene TRBV27 combines with J gene TRBJ2-7; a weak D match, TRBD2 (5 bases). This CDR3 spans 14 amino acids. Germline values: CDR1 MNHEY, CDR2 SMNVEV (reference sequence). Trimming stripped 8 bases from V and 0 bases from J, with 14 bases between. The CDR3 sequence: CASGTLGSSYEQYF. CDR3 nucleotides: TGTGCCAGCGGAACCCTGGGGAGCTCCTACGAGCAGTACTTC.

V usage is TRBV13 and J usage is TRBJ2-1, with 7 positions matching TRBD2. CDR1 is PRHDT, CDR2 FYEKMQ, per germline (reference sequence). V was pared by 6 bases and J by 0 bases, with 5 bases of the junction left unmatched. The CDR3 has 15 amino acids. The CDR3 coding sequence is TGTGCCAGCAGTGGGGGAGGGAGCTCCTACAATGAGCAGTTCTTC. It yields the protein CASSGGGSSYNEQFF.

This clone has only one observation. This chain joins TRBV11-2 and TRBJ2-7; D possibly corresponds to TRBD2 (7 bases). Germline assignment: CDR1 SGHAT and CDR2 FQNNGV. V lost 5 bases and J 3 bases, leaving 14 bases between the germline ends. The CDR3 is 14 residues long. The CDR3: CASSPGGSHYEQYF. In nucleotides, the CDR3 is TGTGCCAGCAGCCCGGGGGGCAGCCACTACGAGCAGTACTTC.

J is TRBJ1-2 and V is TRBV7-9, with a possible D match to TRBD1 (6 bases). V was shortened by 5 bases and J by 8 bases, with 18 bases between the two germline ends. Germline V gene sequence: CDR1 SEHNR, CDR2 FQNEAQ (reference sequence). The CDR3 sequence is 14 residues long. Written as DNA, the CDR3 is TGTGCCAGCAGCCTCACCGAGGGGGTAAGGGGCTACACCTTC. Translated, it gives CASSLTEGVRGYTF.

This sequence joins TRBV27 and TRBJ1-3; 7 nucleotides match TRBD1. Germline trimming cut 5 bases from V and 10 bases from J; bases unmatched to any gene: 8. The CDR3 runs 13 residues. Germline V gene lookup returns CDR1 MNHEY and CDR2 SMNVEV (reference sequence). The DNA of the CDR3 is TGTGCCAGCAGTCAACCGGGACAGCAGACCATATATTTT. Its translation is CASSQPGQQTIYF.

This chain links TRBV6-6 with TRBJ2-5; 7 nucleotides line up with TRBD1. Germline trimming cut 6 bases from V and 1 base from J; bases unmatched to any gene: 5. The V gene's germline CDR1 is MNHNY and CDR2 SVGAGI (reference sequence). The CDR3 has 14 residues. The CDR3 sequence is CASRSWDSQETQYF. CDR3 coding DNA: TGTGCCAGCAGATCCTGGGACAGCCAAGAGACCCAGTACTTC.

This chain uses TRBV7-9 with TRBJ2-7, with D perhaps matching TRBD1 (6 bases). Trimming shortened V by 5 bases and J by 3 bases, and 17 bases separated the two germline ends. The CDR3 is 15 residues long. The germline CDR1 and CDR2 sequences are SEHNR and FQNEAQ (reference sequence). CDR3 sequence: CASSPADRLYYEQYF. The CDR3 DNA sequence: TGTGCCAGCAGCCCCGCGGACAGATTGTACTACGAGCAGTACTTC.

The V call is TRBV6-1, the J call TRBJ1-1; unclear D gene. This CDR3 is built from 14 residues. Germline values: CDR1 MNHNS, CDR2 SASEGT. The ends were cut back, 3 bases at V and 5 bases at J, with 13 bases in the middle. CDR3 in amino acids: CASSDASRWTEAFF. The CDR3 DNA follows: TGTGCCAGCAGTGACGCTTCTAGATGGACTGAAGCTTTCTTT.

J is TRBJ1-5 and V is TRBV7-2; D remains unclear. The CDR3 has 16 residues. CDR1 is SGHTA and CDR2 is FQGNSA in the germline V gene. Trimming pared 1 base from V and 0 bases from J, leaving 10 bases between. CDR3 residues: CASSLGNSYSNQPQHF. The DNA for the CDR3 is TGTGCCAGCAGCTTAGGAAACAGCTATAGCAATCAGCCCCAGCATTTT.